A selection of T cell receptor beta chains follows, all from one sample in a study of identifying expanded T cells in peripheral blood. Using immunoSEQ multiplex PCR, the repertoire was profiled, and TCRdb retains in-frame clones only, with some absent. This sample carries some 130,000 clones, 86% of them seen once, and the ten largest clones take 7% to 10%. The specimen was blood. The receptors here all came from a person aged 18 to 69 in good health. Both conserved end residues are part of each CDR3. A D gene is named only where the DNA matches it firmly. Size is stated for part of the rows, as once, few or many counts, or as a class when the clone is expanded.

j_call v_call clone_size d_call cdr3_aa cdr3_nt
TRBJ1-2 TRBV10-3 once - CAISESSAQVPSGYTF TGTGCCATCAGTGAGTCGTCGGCACAGGTCCCCTCTGGCTACACCTTC
TRBJ1-2 TRBV5-1 - - CASSLGNRVYGYTF TGCGCCAGCAGCTTAGGAAACAGGGTCTATGGCTACACCTTC
TRBJ2-3 TRBV9 - - CASSVGQRSTDTQYF TGTGCCAGCAGCGTAGGCCAGCGGAGCACAGATACGCAGTATTTT
TRBJ2-1 TRBV29-1 - TRBD1 CSATGLAYNEQFF TGCAGCGCGACAGGGTTAGCCTACAATGAGCAGTTCTTC
TRBJ2-1 TRBV15 - TRBD2 CATSRKLAGGSSYNEQFF TGTGCCACCAGCAGAAAACTAGCGGGGGGCAGCTCCTACAATGAGCAGTTCTTC
TRBJ2-1 TRBV11-2 - - CASSLGTSTIDEQFF TGTGCCAGCAGCTTAGGCACTTCAACCATCGATGAGCAGTTCTTC
TRBJ2-3 TRBV9 few - CASSVEPGMHSGTQYF TGTGCCAGCAGCGTAGAACCAGGGATGCACAGCGGTACGCAGTATTTT
TRBJ2-5 TRBV5-1 - - CASSLDRTQETQYF TGCGCCAGCAGCTTGGACAGGACGCAAGAGACCCAGTACTTC
TRBJ2-1 TRBV18 - - CASSPRTQSNNEQFF TGTGCCAGCTCACCGAGGACACAATCTAACAATGAGCAGTTCTTC
TRBJ2-1 TRBV2 - TRBD2 CASKASGTYNEQFF TGTGCCAGCAAAGCTAGCGGCACTTACAATGAGCAGTTCTTC
TRBJ2-7 TRBV7-9 - - CASSLPGISYEQYF TGTGCCAGCAGCCTCCCGGGGATCTCCTACGAGCAGTACTTC
TRBJ2-1 TRBV4-2 - TRBD2 CASSQGGLAGYNEQFF TGTGCCAGCAGCCAAGGGGGACTAGCGGGATATAATGAGCAGTTCTTC
TRBJ2-7 TRBV10-1 - - CASSEEGRYEQYF TGCGCCAGCAGTGAGGAGGGCCGTTACGAGCAGTACTTC
TRBJ1-2 TRBV5-1 many - CASSFSTTQEYTF TGCGCCAGCAGCTTTAGTACGACGCAAGAATACACCTTC
TRBJ1-1 TRBV6-4 few TRBD1 CASRDRSTEAFF TGTGCCAGCAGGGACAGGTCCACTGAAGCTTTCTTT
TRBJ1-1 TRBV2 few - CASRYIPPAFF TGTGCCAGCAGGTACATCCCGCCGGCTTTCTTT
TRBJ2-7 TRBV4-1 once TRBD2 CASSSGLAENYEQYF TGCGCCAGCAGCTCGGGACTAGCGGAAAACTACGAGCAGTACTTC
TRBJ2-6 TRBV30 - TRBD2 CARAGVGSTGANVLTF TGTGCCAGGGCGGGAGTGGGTTCTACCGGGGCCAACGTCCTGACTTTC
TRBJ2-1 TRBV11-3 - TRBD2 CASSWGLAGGRFF TGTGCCAGCAGCTGGGGACTAGCGGGGGGGCGGTTCTTC
TRBJ1-2 TRBV7-6 - - CASSHWTRHYGYTF TGTGCCAGCAGCCACTGGACACGACACTATGGCTACACCTTC
TRBJ2-1 TRBV19 - TRBD2 CASSGLAGGIEQFF TGTGCCAGTAGCGGACTAGCGGGAGGGATAGAGCAGTTCTTC
TRBJ2-1 TRBV6-5 - TRBD1 CASIPDRTGYNEQFF TGTGCCAGCATCCCCGACCGGACAGGCTACAATGAGCAGTTCTTC